Shown below are 25 T cell receptor beta chains from a single sample sequenced in a study of blood T cell repertoires in COVID-19. Assay used: immunoSEQ multiplex PCR; TCRdb lists only in-frame clones, some missing. The profile shows 120,000 to 150,000 clones, around 87% of them singletons. The source material was PBMCs or T cells enriched from blood (not recorded which). These receptors were taken from a woman aged 25-40 years with acute COVID-19.

The table lists this clone with a few counts. CDR3 nucleotide sequence: TGTGCCAGCTCTGTAGTTGCCGGGGAGCTGTTTTTT. It yields the protein CASSVVAGELFF. V is TRBV2 and J is TRBJ2-2; no definite D call. Per the germline V gene, CDR1 is SNHLY and CDR2 is FYNNEI. The V and J ends lost 8 bases and 6 bases respectively, with 10 bases between them. This CDR3 has 12 residues. Full variable domain (rest looked up from reference TRBV2 and TRBJ2-2): EPEVTQTPSHQVTQMGQEVILRCVPISNHLYFYWYRQILGQKVEFLVSFYNNEISEKSEIFDDQFSVERPDGSNFTLKIRSTKLEDSAMYFCASSVVAGELFFGEGSRLTVL.

About this clone: The same CDR3 is also encoded by other DNA sequences in this sample. This chain joins TRBV28 and TRBJ1-3; tentatively, D is TRBD1 (5 bases). The CDR3 covers 14 residues. V was pared by 6 bases and J by 0 bases, with 9 bases between. CDR1 is MDHEN, CDR2 SYDVKM, per germline. The CDR3 DNA follows: TGTGCCAGCAGGACAGCCAGCTCTGGAAACACCATATATTTT. Translating gives CASRTASSGNTIYF.

This chain connects TRBV28 to TRBJ1-4; tentatively, D is TRBD1 (6 bases). Germline V gives CDR1 MDHEN, CDR2 SYDVKM. The V end was cut by 6 bases, the J end by 4 bases, with 15 bases between. CDR3 length: 15 amino acids. The CDR3, as DNA: TGTGCCAGCAGCTCAAGACAGGACCTTAATGAAAAACTGTTTTTT. This sequence encodes CASSSRQDLNEKLFF. The full variable domain, its missing parts supplied by reference TRBV28 and TRBJ1-4, is DVKVTQSSRYLVKRTGEKVFLECVQDMDHENMFWYRQDPGLGLRLIYFSYDVKMKEKGDIPEGYSVSREKKERFSLILESASTNQTSMYLCASSSRQDLNEKLFFGSGTQLSVL.

In DNA, the CDR3 is TGTGCCAGCAGCTCCAGACAGGGATCTACCTACGAGCAGTACTTC. It yields the protein CASSSRQGSTYEQYF. The chain carries TRBV7-9 and TRBJ2-7, with 7 bases fitting TRBD1. The V gene's germline CDR1 is SEHNR and CDR2 FQNEAQ (reference sequence). This CDR3 region has 15 residues. After removal of 4 bases from V and 2 bases from J, the junction contained 8 bases not matched to a gene.

The chain uses TRBV19 and TRBJ1-2, with 8 bases matching TRBD1. The CDR3 covers 15 residues. With 4 bases clipped from V and 8 bases from J, the junction kept 12 bases outside the gene matches. The germline V gene has CDR1 LNHDA and CDR2 SQIVND (reference sequence). This CDR3 reads CASSKGQGSRLGYTF. CDR3 bases: TGTGCCAGTAGTAAAGGACAGGGTTCCAGGTTGGGCTACACCTTC. Full variable domain (missing parts from reference TRBV19 and TRBJ1-2): DGGITQSPKYLFRKEGQNVTLSCEQNLNHDAMYWYRQDPGQGLRLIYYSQIVNDFQKGDIAEGYSVSREKKESFPLTVTSAQKNPTAFYLCASSKGQGSRLGYTFGSGTRLTVV.

The chain couples TRBV9 to TRBJ2-2; TRBD2 might be the D (6 bases). There are 17 residues in the CDR3. Germline loops: CDR1 SGDLS, CDR2 YYNGEE. V was cut by 0 bases and J by 2 bases, with 14 bases left in between. CDR3 coding DNA: TGTGCCAGCAGCGTAGCGGGAGATGGATTAAACACCGGGGAGCTGTTTTTT. It is translated as CASSVAGDGLNTGELFF.

This chain connects TRBV7-2 to TRBJ2-2, with 7 nucleotides matching TRBD1. CDR1 is SGHTA, CDR2 FQGNSA, per germline. The V gene end was trimmed by 5 bases and the J gene end by 4 bases; junction bases not matched to a gene: 10. The CDR3 extends over 16 amino acids. This CDR3 reads CASSPQQGFGTGELFF. The CDR3 DNA reads TGTGCCAGCAGCCCTCAACAGGGGTTCGGCACCGGGGAGCTGTTTTTT.

V and J are TRBV28 and TRBJ2-5; 8 nucleotides line up with TRBD1. This CDR3 is built from 16 residues. Germline V CDR1 and CDR2: MDHEN, SYDVKM. Trimming removed 1 base from V and 1 base from J; junction bases left unmatched: 5. Here the CDR3 reads CASSLSGTGTQETQYF. The CDR3 coding sequence is TGTGCCAGCAGTTTATCCGGGACAGGCACCCAAGAGACCCAGTACTTC.

The chain joins TRBV2 to TRBJ1-1, with D unresolved. CDR3 length equals 13 residues. Per the germline V gene, CDR1 is SNHLY and CDR2 is FYNNEI. Deletions cut 1 base from V and 11 bases from J, with 14 bases between. The CDR3 DNA reads as TGTGCCAGCAGTGAAGTCGACCAGACCGGGGCTTTCTTT. It translates to CASSEVDQTGAFF.

This chain uses TRBV7-9 with TRBJ2-5; 7 nucleotides line up with TRBD1. This CDR3 is 14 amino acids long. With 6 bases clipped from V and 1 base from J, the junction kept 5 bases outside the gene matches. In germline, CDR1 is SEHNR, CDR2 FQNEAQ (reference sequence). CDR3 region: CASRLTGPQETQYF. CDR3 bases: TGTGCCAGCAGGCTGACAGGGCCCCAAGAGACCCAGTACTTC. The full variable domain, its missing parts supplied by reference TRBV7-9 and TRBJ2-5, is DTGVSQNPRHKITKRGQNVTFRCDPISEHNRLYWYRQTLGQGPEFLTYFQNEAQLEKSRLLSDRFSAERPKGSFSTLEIQRTEQGDSAMYLCASRLTGPQETQYFGPGTRLLVL.

The chain combines TRBV29-1 with TRBJ2-2, with 7 bases matching TRBD1. CDR3 length: 12 residues. V was clipped by 6 bases and J by 6 bases; unmatched bases: 4. Germline V CDR1 and CDR2: SQVTM, ANQGSEA. Here the CDR3 reads CSVDTGAGELFF. CDR3 coding DNA: TGCAGCGTCGACACAGGGGCCGGGGAGCTGTTTTTT.

The gene calls are TRBV4-3 and TRBJ2-7; the match to TRBD1 covers 8 bases. Per germline, CDR1 LGHNA and CDR2 YSLEER. Trimming removed 3 bases from V and 4 bases from J; junction bases left unmatched: 5. This CDR3 spans 14 amino acids. The CDR3 nucleotides are TGCGCCAGCAGCCATCCGGACAGGGTATACGAGCAGTACTTC. Its translation is CASSHPDRVYEQYF.

This chain joins TRBV27 and TRBJ1-2; 12 bases agree with TRBD1. Germline lookup yields CDR1 MNHEY and CDR2 SMNVEV (reference sequence). The CDR3 has 16 amino acids. Germline trimming cut 5 bases from V and 8 bases from J; bases unmatched to any gene: 12. The CDR3 DNA sequence: TGTGCCAGCAGTCGGGGACAGGGGGCCCCTACAGGAGGCTACACCTTC. Its protein is CASSRGQGAPTGGYTF.

This chain connects TRBV27 to TRBJ1-1; TRBD1 agrees at 8 bases. CDR1 and CDR2 (germline): MNHEY, SMNVEV (reference sequence). The V gene end was trimmed by 4 bases and the J gene end by 2 bases; junction bases not matched to a gene: 3. The CDR3 has 14 amino acids. In DNA, the CDR3 is TGTGCCAGCAGTTACGGACAGGGTAACACTGAAGCTTTCTTT. Translation: CASSYGQGNTEAFF.

This chain connects TRBV28 to TRBJ1-5; tentatively, D is TRBD1 (6 bases). The CDR3 has 16 residues. Trimming shortened V by 6 bases and J by 0 bases, and 15 bases separated the two germline ends. Germline assignment: CDR1 MDHEN and CDR2 SYDVKM. The CDR3 region has the DNA TGTGCCAGCAGCCCGGGACACCTATATAGCAATCAGCCCCAGCATTTT. Its protein is CASSPGHLYSNQPQHF.

The V call is TRBV7-2, the J call TRBJ1-4, with D possibly being TRBD1 (5 bases). The CDR3 spans 15 residues. V lost 5 bases, J lost 1 base, and 11 bases lay in between. Germline values: CDR1 SGHTA, CDR2 FQGNSA. This CDR3 is CASSRGRLTNEKLFF. The CDR3 bases are TGTGCCAGCAGCCGGGGGAGGCTAACTAATGAAAAACTGTTTTTT.

The chain uses TRBV28 and TRBJ2-1; 7 bases map to TRBD1. This CDR3 contains 15 residues. The J segment lost 4 bases and the V segment lost 6 bases, leaving 9 bases of the junction unmatched. CDR1 MDHEN and CDR2 SYDVKM come from the germline V gene. CDR3 in DNA: TGTGCCAGCAGCAGCACAGGGGCCCTTTACAATGAGCAGTTCTTC. It yields the protein CASSSTGALYNEQFF.

This clone is a singleton in its sample. V usage is TRBV2 and J usage is TRBJ2-4, with 7 positions matching TRBD2. Germline trimming cut 2 bases from V and 2 bases from J; bases unmatched to any gene: 6. The CDR3 has 16 amino acids. Germline V gene sequence: CDR1 SNHLY, CDR2 FYNNEI. CDR3 sequence reads: CASSERLADSKNIQYF. In DNA form, the CDR3 reads TGTGCCAGCAGTGAACGGCTAGCGGATTCCAAAAACATTCAGTACTTC.

This clone was seen a few times. The rearrangement joins TRBV19 to TRBJ1-2; possible D gene TRBD1, 6 bases. The CDR3 runs to 17 residues. CDR1 and CDR2 (germline): LNHDA, SQIVND (reference sequence). The germline V and J ends were trimmed by 7 bases and 0 bases, with 21 bases remaining between them. The CDR3 spells CASTRRSRGITNYGYTF. CDR3 coding DNA: TGTGCCAGTACCCGTAGGTCGAGGGGGATCACTAACTATGGCTACACCTTC.

The V gene is TRBV28, the J gene TRBJ2-7; 13 nucleotides match TRBD2. CDR3 length: 16 residues. The V gene's germline CDR1 is MDHEN and CDR2 SYDVKM. Trimming at V came to 3 bases and at J to 9 bases, leaving 11 bases not matched to a gene. DNA of the CDR3: TGTGCCAGCAGTTTGGTCGGACTAGCGGGAGAGTCATCGCAGTACTTC. It codes for CASSLVGLAGESSQYF.

This chain joins TRBV28 and TRBJ1-1; D is uncertain. In germline, CDR1 is MDHEN, CDR2 SYDVKM. V lost 6 bases and J lost 6, with 17 bases in between. The CDR3 covers 14 residues. The CDR3 protein is CASRDSDLRAEAFF. The CDR3 nucleotides read TGTGCCAGCAGGGACTCGGACCTGCGGGCTGAAGCTTTCTTT.

This clone is a singleton in its sample. The rearrangement links TRBV28 to TRBJ2-7; 7 bases align to TRBD1. This CDR3 contains 14 residues. Germline loops: CDR1 MDHEN, CDR2 SYDVKM. V gave up 8 bases and J gave up 7 bases; unmatched junction bases: 14. The CDR3 DNA is TGTGCCAGCCTCACCGGGACAGCCCATAGGGAGCAGTACTTC. Residues: CASLTGTAHREQYF.

This clone was picked up a small number of times. The V gene is TRBV9, the J gene TRBJ1-1; D ambiguous. Trimming removed 0 bases at V and 8 bases at J, with 11 bases between. The germline gives CDR1 SGDLS, CDR2 YYNGEE. The CDR3 has 13 residues. CDR3 bases: TGTGCCAGCAGCGTAGGCGGGGAGGACGAAGCTTTCTTT. Amino acids: CASSVGGEDEAFF.

With respect to this clone: The sample holds other DNA sequences that translate to the same CDR3. V gene TRBV2 combines with J gene TRBJ1-5, with unresolved D. The CDR3 runs to 15 residues. V was shortened by 2 bases and J by 7 bases, with 15 bases between the two germline ends. Germline V gene lookup returns CDR1 SNHLY and CDR2 FYNNEI. The CDR3 loop is CASSELPGGSQPQHF. The CDR3 DNA is TGTGCCAGCAGTGAACTGCCAGGTGGGTCGCAGCCCCAGCATTTT.

The rearrangement links TRBV5-3 to TRBJ2-7; D not resolved. Being an ORF, TRBV5-3 has a function that is uncertain. Between the trimmed V and J ends, which lost 4 bases and 4 bases, there was a span of 9 bases. The CDR3 spans 12 residues. The CDR3: CARSEVQYEQYF. CDR3 nucleotides: TGTGCCAGAAGCGAGGTCCAATACGAGCAGTACTTC.